This is a list of T cell receptor beta chains from one sample in a study of T cell responses to AZD1222 COVID-19 vaccine. Assay used: immunoSEQ multiplex PCR; TCRdb lists only in-frame clones, some missing. This sample yields 90,000 to 150,000 clones, of which around 90% are seen a single time; 4% to 5% belongs to the top ten. The material sequenced was peripheral blood, taken 28 days after the second dose of the MenACWY control vaccine. Receptors were obtained from an adult who received the MenACWY meningococcal vaccine as a control. The CDR3 runs from the conserved cysteine through the conserved F or W. The order of the fields is J gene, D gene, V gene, clone size, CDR3 DNA, CDR3 protein. D genes are given only for firm matches. The listing skips clone size in some rows; elsewhere it reads once, few, many or a size class.

TRBJ2-1 TRBD1 TRBV10-3 few TGTGCCATCAGTGGCAGGACAGGGAATTTCTACAATGAGCAGTTCTTC CAISGRTGNFYNEQFF
TRBJ1-1 TRBD1 TRBV30 - TGTGCCTCTGGGGACAGCCAAACTGAAGCTTTCTTT CASGDSQTEAFF
TRBJ2-7 - TRBV7-6 - TGTGCCAGCAGCTTATTACGGCAGGGCTACGAGCAGTACTTC CASSLLRQGYEQYF
TRBJ2-3 TRBD1 TRBV5-1 - TGCGCCAGCAGCCTGGGACAGAAGATGACGGATACGCAGTATTTT CASSLGQKMTDTQYF
TRBJ2-1 - TRBV9 - TGTGCCAGCAGCGTTGCGAGCGGCTACAATGAGCAGTTCTTC CASSVASGYNEQFF
TRBJ2-7 TRBD2 TRBV3-1/TRBV3-2 - TGTGCCAGCAGCTTCGGACTAGCGGGAGCCTACGAGCAGTACTTC CASSFGLAGAYEQYF
TRBJ2-2 - TRBV6-6 once TGTGCCAGCAGTTACCCATCCAGGGGGAACACCGGGGAGCTGTTTTTT CASSYPSRGNTGELFF
TRBJ2-3 TRBD2 TRBV10-3 - TGTGCCATCAGTGTAGCGGGCATCACAGATACGCAGTATTTT CAISVAGITDTQYF
TRBJ2-7 - TRBV9 - TGTGCCAGCAGCTACGGGGCAATCTCCTACGAGCAGTACTTC CASSYGAISYEQYF
TRBJ2-5 TRBD2 TRBV5-1 - TGCGCCAGCAGCTTGGTCGGCGCGGGGGGGCGTGAGACCCAGTACTTC CASSLVGAGGRETQYF
TRBJ1-6 - TRBV6-1 - TGTGCCAGCAGTGAAGAGGCAGGGTCCGTCGCACCCCTCCACTTT CASSEEAGSVAPLHF
TRBJ2-7 TRBD2 TRBV9 - TGTGCCAGCAGCGTAGCGCGGGGGAGACAAACCTACGAGCAGTACTTC CASSVARGRQTYEQYF
TRBJ2-1 - TRBV7-2 - TGTGCCAGCAGCCCGGACAGTTCTTCCTACAATGAGCAGTTCTTC CASSPDSSSYNEQFF
TRBJ1-6 - TRBV28 once TGTGCCAGCAGTTTAGGGGGTTATTCACCCCTCCACTTT CASSLGGYSPLHF
TRBJ2-5 - TRBV7-2 - TGTGCCAGCAGCTTCGGGGGGCCCGGGGAGACCCAGTACTTC CASSFGGPGETQYF
TRBJ1-6 TRBD1 TRBV3-1/TRBV3-2 - TGTGCCAGCAGCCAAAAGGCCGGGACAGGGGATAATTCACCCCTCCACTTT CASSQKAGTGDNSPLHF
TRBJ1-3 TRBD1 TRBV7-9 - TGTGCCAGCAACTTTCGGACAGGGTCCAAATCGCCGGGAAACACCATATATTTT CASNFRTGSKSPGNTIYF
TRBJ2-4 TRBD1 TRBV15 - TGTGCCACCAGCAGCGCACAGGGGATAACGAACATTCAGTACTTC CATSSAQGITNIQYF
TRBJ2-1 TRBD2 TRBV2 - TGTGCCAGCAGATCGGACAAGCTGCGGCTAGCGGGTGGCAATGAGCAGTTCTTC CASRSDKLRLAGGNEQFF
TRBJ2-3 - TRBV7-2 - TGTGCCAGCAGCCCTACAGGGACTCGCACAGATACGCAGTATTTT CASSPTGTRTDTQYF
TRBJ2-3 TRBD2 TRBV5-8 - TGTGCCAGCAGACTGGGGACTAGCGGTTTCGGGGTGGGCACAGATACGCAGTATTTT CASRLGTSGFGVGTDTQYF
TRBJ1-2 - TRBV9 - TGTGCCAGCAGGAGGACGGACGCCTATGGCTACACCTTC CASRRTDAYGYTF
TRBJ1-1 TRBD1 TRBV28 - TGTGCCAGCAGCTTGACAGGGCGCTCAGACACTGAAGCTTTCTTT CASSLTGRSDTEAFF
TRBJ1-1 TRBD1 TRBV18 - TGTGCCAGCTCACCGGACTTACAGGGGGCCCTGAACACTGAAGCTTTCTTT CASSPDLQGALNTEAFF
TRBJ2-7 TRBD2 TRBV7-2 - TGTGCCAGCAGCTCCTTAGCGGGTTACTCTGCGCACTTC CASSSLAGYSAHF
TRBJ2-6 TRBD2 TRBV15 - TGTGCCACCAGCAGAGCCGTGGCTAGCGGGGGGCTTATCTCTGGGGCCAACGTCCTGACTTTC CATSRAVASGGLISGANVLTF
TRBJ1-1 - TRBV12-3/TRBV12-4 - TGTGCCAGCAGTTTACCCCAGCGCACTGAAGCTTTCTTT CASSLPQRTEAFF
TRBJ1-5 - TRBV21-1 once TGTGCCAGCAGATCTGGGGGGCGACAGGGGTTGGGCAATCAGCCCCAGCATTTT CASRSGGRQGLGNQPQHF
TRBJ2-5 TRBD1 TRBV28 - TGTGCCAGCAGTCGGGACAGGGGGGAAGAGACCCAGTACTTC CASSRDRGEETQYF
TRBJ2-3 TRBD2 TRBV3-1/TRBV3-2 - TGTGCCAGCAGCCAAGCCGGGACTAGCGGGGGAACTAGCACAGATACGCAGTATTTT CASSQAGTSGGTSTDTQYF
TRBJ2-1 TRBD2 TRBV24-1 - TGTGCCACCAGTTCATGGAAAAAGCGGGAGGGTCATAATGAGCAGTTCTTC CATSSWKKREGHNEQFF
TRBJ1-3 - TRBV6-2/TRBV6-3 - TGTGCCAGCAGTTACTCGGCTCAACCTGGAAACACCATATATTTT CASSYSAQPGNTIYF
TRBJ1-1 - TRBV3-1/TRBV3-2 - TGTGCCAGCAGCCCCAGGGGACGCGGCACTGAAGCTTTCTTT CASSPRGRGTEAFF
TRBJ2-2 TRBD1 TRBV5-1 - TGCGCCAGCAGGGGGGACAGCTCCTCAACCGGGGAGCTGTTTTTT CASRGDSSSTGELFF
TRBJ2-5 TRBD2 TRBV24-1 once TGTGCCACCAGTGATTCCCGGGAGACTAGCGGGAGCCAAGAGACCCAGTACTTC CATSDSRETSGSQETQYF
TRBJ2-5 - TRBV19 - TGTGCCAGTAGTATCGGAGGGGAAGAGACCCAGTACTTC CASSIGGEETQYF